The source of this TCR beta chain is a study of OX40 agonist ivuxolimab in advanced cancers. Points from the study as a whole: Some nonresponders likewise displayed low normalized T-cell clonal expansion. CD8+ T cells were the subset that, on average, had more expanded clones than CD4+.

Germline V gene data show CDR1 as SGHRS and CDR2 as YFSETQ. V dropped 3 bases and J dropped 8 bases, with 8 bases sitting between them. This CDR3 spans 12 amino acids. Concerning this clone: Its antigen is undetermined.

Produced via immunoSEQ multiplex PCR; TCRdb's table is partial and in-frame only. The sample holds 100,000 to 150,000 clones, about nine tenths seen once. The source of this sequence is an adult with an advanced solid tumor such as melanoma, head and neck, liver or kidney cancer. The chain is built from TRBV5-1 and TRBJ1-4; the D is unclear. The input for sequencing was CD4+ or CD8+ T cells sorted from blood, taken in a trial of the OX40 agonist ivuxolimab. CDR3 sequence reads: CASSSNQEKLFF. CDR3 nucleotide sequence: TGCGCCAGCAGCTCTAACCAAGAAAAACTGTTTTTT.